These 2 T cell receptor beta chains share one sample of origin, sequenced in a study of blood T cell repertoires in COVID-19. Only in-frame clones appear in the TCRdb table, and some are missing; sequencing was by immunoSEQ multiplex PCR. The sample has approximately 200,000 clones, 94% seen once. The sample comprised peripheral blood. The source is a man in his thirties or forties with COVID-19, enrolled during active disease.

V and J are TRBV2 and TRBJ1-1; 7 nucleotides align to TRBD1. V lost 8 bases and J lost 1; bases outside the gene matches: 7. Germline V gene lookup returns CDR1 SNHLY and CDR2 FYNNEI. This CDR3 contains 14 residues. CDR3 sequence: CASGRQGGNTEAFF. The CDR3 DNA reads TGTGCCAGCGGACGACAGGGAGGGAACACTGAAGCTTTCTTT.

This rearrangement joins TRBV6-5 to TRBJ1-5; TRBD1 matches 9 bases. J lost 7 bases, V lost 6 bases, and 10 bases had no gene match. CDR3 size: 15 residues. Germline CDR1 and CDR2: MNHEY and SVGAGI. The CDR3 region is CASSHRQGVGQPQHF. CDR3 DNA: TGTGCCAGCAGCCACCGACAGGGGGTCGGACAGCCCCAGCATTTT.